A single sample gave rise to the 24 T cell receptor beta chains below, sequenced in a study of blood T cell repertoires in COVID-19. Sequencing was performed with immunoSEQ multiplex PCR; in TCRdb, only in-frame clones are kept and a portion is missing. The sample includes fewer than 150,000 clones, 80% to 90% of them seen just once. Sequenced material: peripheral blood. Source of these receptors: a woman of 80 years or more with acute or convalescent COVID-19.

The CDR3 region is CASSRQGETEAFF. CDR3 nucleotides: TGTGCCAGTAGTCGACAGGGAGAGACTGAAGCTTTCTTT. The chain joins TRBV19 to TRBJ1-1; 7 bases are a match to TRBD1. V was clipped by 5 bases and J by 5 bases; unmatched bases: 5. The germline CDR1 and CDR2 sequences are LNHDA and SQIVND (reference sequence). This CDR3 spans 13 amino acids.

This chain links TRBV5-1 with TRBJ1-2; no clear D gene. CDR3 length: 15 residues. The V end lost 4 bases, the J end lost 8 bases, and 21 bases lay between the germline ends. CDR1 is SGHRS and CDR2 is YFSETQ in the germline V gene. The DNA of the CDR3 is TGCGCCAGCAGCCCGACGCTGAGTGAGGGCAGGGGCTACACCTTC. The encoded protein is CASSPTLSEGRGYTF.

V usage is TRBV19 and J usage is TRBJ2-6; 10 positions agree with TRBD1. Germline-derived CDR1 and CDR2 are LNHDA and SQIVND (reference sequence). The CDR3 is 17 amino acids. Trimming removed 5 bases from V and 4 bases from J; junction bases left unmatched: 8. The CDR3 protein is CASSSVGQGTGANVLTF. The CDR3 DNA is TGTGCCAGTAGTTCGGTGGGACAGGGGACCGGGGCCAACGTCCTGACTTTC.

This clone was seen only once. The chain recombines TRBV12-3 or TRBV12-4 with TRBJ1-1, with no clear D. The V gene lost 2 bases and the J gene lost 1 base, with 5 bases spanning the gap. The CDR3 contains 13 residues. This chain's CDR3 is CASSLSRNTEAFF. In DNA, the CDR3 is TGTGCCAGCAGTTTATCCAGGAACACTGAAGCTTTCTTT.

V and J are TRBV7-9 and TRBJ1-6; 7 bases agree with TRBD1. The CDR3 consists of 16 residues. Germline V gives CDR1 SEHNR, CDR2 FQNEAQ (reference sequence). The V and J ends lost 0 bases and 5 bases, in that order; junction bases with no gene match: 4. CDR3 in DNA: TGTGCCAGCAGCTTAGCAATAACAGGGGATAATTCACCCCTCCACTTT. Protein sequence: CASSLAITGDNSPLHF.

This chain joins TRBV6-5 and TRBJ2-3, with a weak D call TRBD2 (6 bases). Germline V gene sequence: CDR1 MNHEY, CDR2 SVGAGI. V was trimmed by 2 bases and J by 2 bases, leaving 11 bases between them. The CDR3 spans 15 residues. The CDR3 sequence: CASSYGGVSTDTQYF. CDR3 in DNA: TGTGCCAGCAGTTACGGAGGGGTTTCCACAGATACGCAGTATTTT.

J is TRBJ1-1 and V is TRBV7-8, with TRBD1 matching over 8 bases. J lost 1 base, V lost 4 bases, and 8 bases had no gene match. Looked up from germline, CDR1 is SGHVS and CDR2 is FQNEAQ. The CDR3 has 16 amino acids. The CDR3 is CASSYAPGTGNTEAFF. DNA for the CDR3: TGTGCCAGCAGCTATGCACCCGGGACAGGGAACACTGAAGCTTTCTTT.

The chain links TRBV7-2 to TRBJ2-5, with D uncertain. V was shortened by 2 bases and J by 1 base, with 11 bases between the two germline ends. CDR1 is SGHTA and CDR2 is FQGNSA in the germline V gene. This CDR3 is 15 amino acids long. Here the CDR3 reads CASSLQQPPQETQYF. DNA for the CDR3: TGTGCCAGCAGCTTACAACAGCCACCCCAAGAGACCCAGTACTTC.

This rearrangement joins TRBV5-1 to TRBJ1-1; 7 bases line up with TRBD1. The junction had 3 bases not matched to a gene; V was cut back by 0 bases and J by 4 bases. The germline CDR1 and CDR2 sequences are SGHRS and YFSETQ. This CDR3 comprises 14 residues. This CDR3 is CASSLEQGSTEAFF. Written as DNA, the CDR3 is TGCGCCAGCAGCTTGGAACAGGGGAGCACTGAAGCTTTCTTT.

Here the CDR3 DNA reads TGTGCCACCAGCAGAGGGGGAGTTCAGCCCCAGCATTTT. It codes for CATSRGGVQPQHF. The V gene is TRBV15, the J gene TRBJ1-5; unclear D gene. There are 13 residues in the CDR3. Germline-derived CDR1 and CDR2 are LNHNV and YYDKDF (reference sequence). Trimming left V 1 base short and J 6 bases short, with 7 bases between.

This chain connects TRBV7-9 to TRBJ1-1; tentative D call: TRBD1 (6 bases). The V gene's germline CDR1 is SEHNR and CDR2 FQNEAQ (reference sequence). V lost 5 bases, J lost 5 bases, and 15 bases lay in between. The CDR3 consists of 14 residues. CDR3 in amino acids: CASSLSGEGTEAFF. CDR3 coding DNA: TGTGCCAGCAGCCTATCAGGGGAGGGGACTGAAGCTTTCTTT.

V usage is TRBV27 and J usage is TRBJ1-1, with 8 bases identical to TRBD1. CDR3 length equals 14 residues. The germline V gene has CDR1 MNHEY and CDR2 SMNVEV (reference sequence). With 5 bases clipped from V and 1 base from J, the junction kept 3 bases outside the gene matches. DNA of the CDR3: TGTGCCAGCAGTGGGGGACAGGCGAACACTGAAGCTTTCTTT. It yields the protein CASSGGQANTEAFF.

The chain couples TRBV28 to TRBJ1-2; D gene unclear. V lost 2 bases to trimming and J lost 7 bases, with 14 bases between them. The CDR3 totals 14 residues. Germline-derived CDR1 and CDR2 are MDHEN and SYDVKM. DNA for the CDR3: TGTGCCAGCAGTTTAATTGGCAGTAGAGGTGGCTACACCTTC. Amino acids: CASSLIGSRGGYTF.

The chain has TRBV30 and TRBJ1-6; D is unresolved. The CDR3 covers 13 residues. The V end lost 2 bases, the J end lost 8 bases, and 10 bases lay between the germline ends. The germline gives CDR1 GTSNPN, CDR2 SVGIG (reference sequence). The CDR3 nucleotides are TGTGCCTGGAGTCCAAGCCTCTATTCACCCCTCCACTTT. It yields the protein CAWSPSLYSPLHF.

The V and J genes are TRBV7-3 and TRBJ1-1; D may be TRBD1 (5 bases). The CDR3 sequence is 13 residues long. V was pared by 5 bases and J by 4 bases, with 11 bases between. CDR1 is SGHTA and CDR2 is FQGTGA in the germline V gene. The chain's CDR3 is CASSPGTPTEAFF. The CDR3 bases are TGTGCCAGCAGCCCTGGGACTCCCACTGAAGCTTTCTTT.

The chain recombines TRBV5-1 with TRBJ1-4; D unclear. V lost 1 base and J 3 bases, leaving 10 bases between the germline ends. The CDR3 is made up of 15 amino acids. Germline CDR1 and CDR2: SGHRS and YFSETQ. The CDR3 DNA is TGCGCCAGCAGCTTGTTTTCGGGGTCTAATGAAAAACTGTTTTTT. Translated, it gives CASSLFSGSNEKLFF.

CDR3 in amino acids: CASSQFLQGQPQHF. CDR3 in DNA: TGTGCCAGCAGCCAATTCCTACAGGGTCAGCCCCAGCATTTT. The chain recombines TRBV16 with TRBJ1-5, with D possibly matching TRBD1 (6 bases). Trimming stripped 1 base from V and 6 bases from J, with 10 bases between. CDR1 and CDR2 (germline): KGHSY, FQNENV. This CDR3 contains 14 residues.

This rearrangement joins TRBV7-8 to TRBJ1-6; D possibly corresponds to TRBD1 (5 bases). Germline lookup yields CDR1 SGHVS and CDR2 FQNEAQ. CDR3 length: 12 residues. With 1 base removed from V and 11 bases from J, the gap between germline ends came to 6 bases. CDR3 protein: CASSLVGAPLHF. The CDR3 DNA reads TGTGCCAGCAGCTTAGTAGGGGCACCCCTCCACTTT.

The V and J genes are TRBV5-4 and TRBJ1-4; no reliable D call. The CDR3 is made up of 14 amino acids. V lost 0 bases and J 3 bases, leaving 6 bases between the germline ends. The germline gives CDR1 SGHNT, CDR2 YYREEE (reference sequence). The CDR3 nucleotides read TGTGCCAGCAGCTTGGAGCCCTCTAATGAAAAACTGTTTTTT. Its protein is CASSLEPSNEKLFF.

The chain uses TRBV27 and TRBJ1-1; D perhaps matches TRBD1 (5 bases). Trimming removed 1 base at V and 0 bases at J, with 9 bases between. Germline CDR1 and CDR2: MNHEY and SMNVEV (reference sequence). The CDR3 consists of 15 residues. CDR3 DNA sequence: TGTGCCAGCAGTTTATTCGGGACTATGAACACTGAAGCTTTCTTT. It encodes CASSLFGTMNTEAFF.

CDR3 amino acids: CASRSGAKGNTIYF. CDR3 bases: TGTGCCAGCAGGTCAGGGGCAAAAGGAAACACCATATATTTT. This chain joins TRBV6-5 and TRBJ1-3; tentatively, D is TRBD1 (6 bases). The length of the CDR3 is 14 residues. From germline, CDR1 is MNHEY and CDR2 SVGAGI. The V end was cut by 6 bases, the J end by 4 bases, with 13 bases between.

The rearrangement uses TRBV7-8 and TRBJ1-5, with TRBD1 matching 11 bases. V shed 3 bases and J 2 bases; nucleotides not matched to a gene: 6. This CDR3 region has 17 residues. CDR1 SGHVS and CDR2 FQNEAQ come from the germline V gene. The CDR3 reads CASSFWGQGVGNQPQHF. CDR3 DNA: TGTGCCAGCAGCTTTTGGGGACAGGGGGTTGGCAATCAGCCCCAGCATTTT.

The CDR3 is CASSLNSGSSYNEQFF. The CDR3 DNA reads TGTGCCAGCAGCTTGAATTCAGGAAGCTCCTACAATGAGCAGTTCTTC. The chain combines TRBV5-4 with TRBJ2-1, with D unclear. V lost 1 base, J lost 0 bases, and 11 bases lay in between. Germline loops: CDR1 SGHNT, CDR2 YYREEE (reference sequence). The CDR3 length is 16 residues.

A few counts support this clone. The CDR3 protein is CASSLGASGQTYEQYF. The CDR3 region has the DNA TGCGCCAGCAGCTTGGGAGCTAGCGGGCAGACCTACGAGCAGTACTTC. The chain recombines TRBV5-1 with TRBJ2-7; 8 positions match TRBD2. V shed 0 bases, J shed 2 bases, and the junction held 7 bases outside the gene matches. Germline lookup yields CDR1 SGHRS and CDR2 YFSETQ. The CDR3 sequence is 16 residues long.